The 15 T cell receptor beta chains in this list originate from one sample, sequenced in a study of cytomegalovirus exposure and HLA in healthy donors. PCR involved 60 Vbeta and 13 Jbeta primers. The protocol was immunoSEQ multiplex PCR, while the TCRdb copy is restricted to in-frame clones and leaves out a portion. Among about 300,000 clones listed, 80% to 90% were seen once. The specimen was PBMCs. The receptors derive from a middle-aged man in good health and CMV-seropositive.

The chain links TRBV11-2 to TRBJ1-1, with 7 bases identical to TRBD1. The germline V gene has CDR1 SGHAT and CDR2 FQNNGV. With V trimmed by 4 bases and J by 6 bases, 5 bases remained unmatched. The CDR3 consists of 13 residues. The CDR3 sequence is CASSSRQGAEAFF. The CDR3, as DNA: TGTGCCAGCAGCTCCCGACAGGGTGCTGAAGCTTTCTTT. Full variable domain (rest looked up from reference TRBV11-2 and TRBJ1-1): EAGVAQSPRYKIIEKRQSVAFWCNPISGHATLYWYQQILGQGPKLLIQFQNNGVVDDSQLPKDRFSAERLKGVDSTLKIQPAKLEDSAVYLCASSSRQGAEAFFGQGTRLTVV.

The V and J genes are TRBV14 and TRBJ1-2, with D possibly TRBD1 on 5 matching bases. Germline assignment: CDR1 SGHDN and CDR2 FVKESK. V lost 1 base, J lost 3 bases, and 6 bases lay in between. The CDR3 runs to 13 residues. CDR3: CASSQGQYYGYTF. The DNA for the CDR3 is TGTGCCAGCAGCCAAGGACAGTACTATGGCTACACCTTC.

The J gene is TRBJ2-5, the V gene TRBV7-2, with 10 positions matching TRBD2. After removal of 3 bases from V and 4 bases from J, the junction contained 5 bases not matched to a gene. The CDR3 spans 15 residues. The germline V gene has CDR1 SGHTA and CDR2 FQGNSA. CDR3 coding DNA: TGTGCCAGCAGCTTCAGCGGGAGGGCGGGAGAGACCCAGTACTTC. Its translation is CASSFSGRAGETQYF.

The chain carries TRBV4-1 and TRBJ2-5; 7 bases agree with TRBD1. Per germline, CDR1 MGHRA and CDR2 YSYEKL. The ends lost 1 base at V and 5 bases at J; junction bases unmatched: 7. CDR3 length: 15 amino acids. DNA for the CDR3: TGCGCCAGCAGCCAAGGACAGGGTAGCCCGGAGACCCAGTACTTC. Translated, it gives CASSQGQGSPETQYF.

This clone has more than one count but fewer than ten. This chain joins TRBV6-6 and TRBJ1-1; D is ambiguous. CDR1 is MNHNY, CDR2 SVGAGI, per germline (reference sequence). This CDR3 is 12 amino acids long. Trimming pared 1 base from V and 8 bases from J, leaving 8 bases between. The CDR3 reads CASSYLVGEAFF. The CDR3 DNA is TGTGCCAGCAGTTACTTGGTTGGCGAAGCTTTCTTT.

This rearrangement joins TRBV11-1 to TRBJ2-7; TRBD2 matches 10 bases. V shed 5 bases and J 4 bases; nucleotides not matched to a gene: 11. The CDR3 covers 16 residues. Germline values: CDR1 SGHAT, CDR2 FQDESV (reference sequence). The CDR3 nucleotides read TGTGCCAGCAGCCCGTGGTCTAGCGGGGGACTATACGAGCAGTACTTC. It translates to CASSPWSSGGLYEQYF.

The J gene is TRBJ2-1, the V gene TRBV2; TRBD2 agrees at 10 bases. The CDR3 has 17 amino acids. The trim removed 5 bases at V and 1 base at J, leaving 8 bases unmatched. CDR1 is SNHLY and CDR2 is FYNNEI in the germline V gene. Here the CDR3 DNA reads TGTGCCAGCAGTAGGGGTAGCGGGAGGAGTTCCTACAATGAGCAGTTCTTC. Amino acids: CASSRGSGRSSYNEQFF.

V usage is TRBV19 and J usage is TRBJ2-3; 10 bases align to TRBD2. The CDR3 totals 16 residues. Trimming took 0 bases from V and 5 from J; bases not matched to a gene: 5. CDR1 LNHDA and CDR2 SQIVND come from the germline V gene (reference sequence). The CDR3 region has the DNA TGTGCCAGTAGTATAGATCAAGCGGGAGGGAAAGATACGCAGTATTTT. Amino acid sequence: CASSIDQAGGKDTQYF.

CDR3 amino acids: CASSLRDSGYEQYF. Written as DNA, the CDR3 is TGTGCCAGCAGTTTAAGGGACTCGGGCTACGAGCAGTACTTC. The chain carries TRBV27 and TRBJ2-7; tentative D call: TRBD2 (6 bases). The CDR3 extends over 14 amino acids. Germline V gene data show CDR1 as MNHEY and CDR2 as SMNVEV (reference sequence). The V and J ends lost 2 bases and 3 bases respectively, with 11 bases between them.

The rearrangement joins TRBV27 to TRBJ1-2; D is uncertain. The germline CDR1 and CDR2 sequences are MNHEY and SMNVEV (reference sequence). Trimming cost V 5 bases and J 4 bases, with 14 bases left between them. CDR3 length: 14 residues. The CDR3 DNA sequence: TGTGCCAGCAGTGACACGTTGTTGCCCTATGGCTACACCTTC. Its translation is CASSDTLLPYGYTF.

V usage is TRBV7-2 and J usage is TRBJ2-7; TRBD1 matches 7 bases. V trimming: 3 bases; J trimming: 2 bases; junction bases outside the gene matches: 4. Germline V gene sequence: CDR1 SGHTA, CDR2 FQGNSA. The CDR3 consists of 14 residues. DNA of the CDR3: TGTGCCAGCAGCTTTGGGACAGTTACCTACGAGCAGTACTTC. The encoded protein is CASSFGTVTYEQYF.

This clone was observed a few times. The chain employs TRBV15 and TRBJ2-7; TRBD1 might be the D (6 bases). Trimming removed 0 bases at V and 1 base at J, with 10 bases between. CDR3 length equals 15 residues. Germline CDR1 is LNHNV and CDR2 is YYDKDF (reference sequence). CDR3 protein: CATSRDTGFSYEQYF. CDR3 nucleotide sequence: TGTGCCACCAGCAGAGATACAGGGTTTTCCTACGAGCAGTACTTC. The full variable domain, in which reference TRBV15 and TRBJ2-7 provide the parts outside the CDR3, is DAMVIQNPRYQVTQFGKPVTLSCSQTLNHNVMYWYQQKSSQAPKLLFHYYDKDFNNEADTPDNFQSRRPNTSFCFLDIRSPGLGDTAMYLCATSRDTGFSYEQYFGPGTRLTVT.

The V gene is TRBV2, the J gene TRBJ2-7, with unresolved D. Germline values: CDR1 SNHLY, CDR2 FYNNEI. The CDR3 spans 13 residues. V was clipped by 1 base and J by 3 bases, with 7 bases between them. CDR3 in amino acids: CASSEVASYEQYF. Written as DNA, the CDR3 is TGTGCCAGCAGTGAAGTGGCCAGCTACGAGCAGTACTTC. Looking up the rest from reference TRBV2 and TRBJ2-7 gives the full variable domain: EPEVTQTPSHQVTQMGQEVILRCVPISNHLYFYWYRQILGQKVEFLVSFYNNEISEKSEIFDDQFSVERPDGSNFTLKIRSTKLEDSAMYFCASSEVASYEQYFGPGTRLTVT.

The chain couples TRBV7-6 to TRBJ2-5; D gene unclear. The CDR3 sequence is 13 residues long. In germline, CDR1 is SGHVS, CDR2 FNYEAQ. With 1 base removed from V and 6 bases from J, the gap between germline ends came to 9 bases. CDR3 region: CASSLEYAKTQYF. As DNA, the CDR3 is TGTGCCAGCAGCTTAGAATACGCTAAGACCCAGTACTTC.

About this clone itself: A junction end diverges from the germline sequence, so it may reflect a read error. The chain employs TRBV7-3 and TRBJ2-7; D gene uncertain. Germline CDR1 and CDR2: SGHTA and FQGTGA. This CDR3 is 15 amino acids long. CDR3 residues: CASSLTSSISHEQYF. The CDR3 bases are TGTGCCAGCAGCTTAACGTCGTCTATCTCCCACGAGCAGTACTTC.